The clone carrying this T cell receptor (beta chain) was counted only a few times. The data were obtained in a study of blood T cell repertoires in COVID-19. Study context: Specimens from acute and convalescent COVID-19 originated in the United States, Italy and Spain. The analysed material was cDNA or gDNA that came from T cells, B-cell-depleted T cells, or PBMCs.

The CDR3 extends over 11 amino acids. V dropped 8 bases and J dropped 5 bases, with 9 bases sitting between them. Germline V gene sequence: CDR1 LNHDA, CDR2 SQIVND (reference sequence). In the authors' methods: For nucleated cells, counts were estimated from reference gene primer amplification. The data were produced by immunoSEQ multiplex PCR, yet TCRdb's version contains in-frame clones alone and is incomplete. That table supplies the V and J calls and clone size; D and trimming were determined from the DNA. Of fewer than 120,000 clones detected, roughly 79% appear once; the ten largest clones hold 16%.

Sequencing was performed on peripheral blood. This rearrangement joins TRBV19 to TRBJ1-1, with TRBD1 as a possible D gene (5 bases). The TCR was taken from a woman of 80 years or more with active or convalescent COVID-19. CDR3 protein: CASSGGTEAFF. Written as DNA, the CDR3 is TGTGCCAGTTCGGGGGGGACTGAAGCTTTCTTT.